This T cell receptor (beta chain) appears in the sequencing data of a study of T cell changes during pregnancy in multiple sclerosis. TCRdb keeps only in-frame clones here, not all; method: immunoSEQ multiplex PCR. The table includes tens of thousands of clones, roughly 87% detected once. The CDR3 sequence is 19 residues long. The trim removed 6 bases at V and 1 base at J, leaving 18 bases unmatched. The material was peripheral blood, obtained in the third trimester of pregnancy. This chain connects TRBV23-1 to TRBJ1-1; 9 nucleotides align to TRBD1. TRBV23-1 is designated an ORF whose function remains uncertain. This clonotype was obtained from a female donor in good health, enrolled as a control in a pregnancy study. CDR3 DNA: TGCGCCAGCAGGGAACCGGGACAGGGAGTTAGTAAAAAGAACACTGAAGCTTTCTTT. This sequence encodes CASREPGQGVSKKNTEAFF.